The table lists the clone carrying this T cell receptor (beta chain) with a count of one. Its antigen is unidentified. The source of the sample is a study of radiation and T cells in renal cell carcinoma. Study outcomes and limitations: Top tumor clonotypes rose in blood 2 weeks post-radiation, then contracted. Baseline intratumoral clonotype presence is unknown without pretreatment biopsies.

Documented time point: blood 4 weeks post-SBRT, at nephrectomy. Indicated treatment: 15 Gy SBRT to primary tumor, nephrectomy 4 weeks later. Nephrectomy followed 15 Gy stereotactic body radiation by 4 weeks. Serial blood draws occurred at baseline and 2 and 4 weeks post-SBRT. Germline V lookup: CDR1 MGHRA, CDR2 YSYEKL. CDR3 length equals 15 residues. J was trimmed by 4 bases and V by 0 bases; bases with no gene match: 4. This table comes from immunoSEQ multiplex PCR, and its TCRdb copy is limited to in-frame clones, with some not included. The repertoire holds around 78,000 clones, with 89% as singletons.

The chain has TRBV4-1 and TRBJ1-2, with 8 bases lining up with TRBD1. This TCR came from a woman between 65 and 79 years old with renal cell carcinoma. The starting material was blood, obtained from a patient whose treatment included radiotherapy and nephrectomy. The CDR3 sequence: CASSQDPGGLYGYTF. The CDR3, as DNA: TGCGCCAGCAGCCAAGATCCAGGGGGCCTCTATGGCTACACCTTC.